This is a list of T cell receptor beta chains from one sample in a study of blood T cells in healthy people across ages. MiXCR, run by TCRdb on the 5' RACE reads, gives a single entry per CDR3 protein. Altogether about 1.7 million distinct CDR3 sequences are present, roughly 30% being singletons, with the ten largest covering 7.7%. Specimen: blood. These receptors all come from a woman in her 30s in good health. CDR3s include the opening cysteine and the closing phenylalanine or tryptophan. D genes are given only for firm matches. Expanded clones are given a class, and other clones once, few, many or no size at all.

j_gene | v_gene | d_gene | abundance | CDR3aa | CDR3nt
TRBJ2-3 | TRBV15 | - | few | CATSRETPGRTQYF | TGTGCCACCAGCAGAGAGACGCCGGGACGAACGCAGTATTTT
TRBJ2-5 | TRBV12-3/TRBV12-4 | - | many | CASSSAQETQYF | TGTGCCAGCAGCTCCGCTCAAGAGACCCAGTACTTC
TRBJ2-4 | TRBV5-4 | - | few | CASSLATESLAKNIQYF | TGTGCCAGCAGCTTGGCCACAGAATCCTTAGCCAAAAACATTCAGTACTTC
TRBJ1-1 | TRBV28 | - | few | CASTEGIQHTEAFF | TGTGCCAGCACCGAAGGGATTCAACACACTGAAGCTTTCTTT
TRBJ2-1 | TRBV5-1 | - | many | CASRGQAGGEQFF | TGCGCCAGCAGAGGACAGGCGGGAGGTGAGCAGTTCTTC
TRBJ2-7 | TRBV6-6 | - | - | CASSYERHEQYF | TGTGCCAGCAGTTACGAGCGTCACGAGCAGTACTTC
TRBJ1-4 | TRBV29-1 | - | few | CSVVSVDEKLFF | TGCAGCGTTGTTTCGGTTGACGAAAAACTGTTTTTT
TRBJ2-7 | TRBV7-2 | TRBD1 | many | CASSLARTGHYEQYF | TGTGCCAGCAGCTTAGCCAGGACAGGGCACTACGAGCAGTACTTC
TRBJ1-5 | TRBV12-3/TRBV12-4 | - | many | CASTQDLNQPQHF | TGTGCCAGCACTCAGGACTTGAATCAGCCCCAGCATTTT
TRBJ1-2 | TRBV12-3/TRBV12-4 | TRBD1 | - | CASRSSGQGASYTF | TGTGCCAGCAGGTCCTCCGGACAGGGGGCGTCTTACACCTTC
TRBJ1-4 | TRBV7-9 | - | - | CASSLVAEKLFF | TGTGCCAGCAGCTTAGTAGCCGAAAAACTGTTTTTT
TRBJ2-1 | TRBV27 | - | - | CASSLKGYEQFF | TGTGCCAGCAGTTTGAAGGGTTATGAGCAGTTCTTC
TRBJ2-5 | TRBV2 | TRBD2 | - | CASNLAGRQETQYF | TGTGCCAGCAACTTAGCGGGGCGCCAAGAGACCCAGTACTTC
TRBJ2-7 | TRBV7-2 | TRBD1 | few | CASSLSVGQAAYEQYF | TGTGCCAGCAGCTTATCAGTTGGACAGGCGGCCTACGAGCAGTACTTC
TRBJ2-1 | TRBV6-4 | TRBD2 | few | CASSDSSRGSGRASYSEQFF | TGTGCCAGCAGTGACTCGAGTCGGGGTAGCGGGAGGGCGTCCTACAGTGAGCAGTTCTTC
TRBJ2-5 | TRBV29-1 | TRBD1 | - | CSVDMGQGVTQYF | TGCAGCGTTGACATGGGACAGGGAGTGACCCAGTACTTC
TRBJ2-7 | TRBV6-2/TRBV6-3 | - | few | CASSYTGTWTYEQYF | TGTGCCAGCAGTTACACCGGGACTTGGACCTACGAGCAGTACTTC
TRBJ1-4 | TRBV15 | - | - | CATSRGGGDEKLFF | TGTGCCACCAGCAGAGGCGGGGGGGACGAAAAACTGTTTTTT
TRBJ2-7 | TRBV5-1 | - | few | CASSLVTGPGEQYF | TGCGCCAGCAGCTTGGTGACAGGACCTGGTGAGCAGTACTTC
TRBJ2-5 | TRBV18 | TRBD2 | - | CASSPGLGIGTQYF | TGTGCCAGCTCCCCGGGACTAGGGATCGGGACCCAGTACTTC
TRBJ2-7 | TRBV15 | - | few | CATSRASLAGGWGSGGAYEQYF | TGTGCCACCAGCAGAGCCTCACTCGCCGGGGGCTGGGGAAGCGGAGGGGCCTACGAGCAGTACTTC
TRBJ2-7 | TRBV18 | - | - | CASSPLTGSSYEQYF | TGTGCCAGCTCACCATTAACGGGAAGCTCCTACGAGCAGTACTTC
TRBJ2-7 | TRBV20-1 | - | few | CSARHLEGEQYF | TGCAGTGCCCGACACTTAGAGGGCGAGCAGTACTTC
TRBJ2-6 | TRBV6-5 | - | - | CASSYSGLSPGANVLTF | TGTGCCAGCAGTTACTCGGGACTCTCCCCTGGGGCCAACGTCCTGACTTTC
TRBJ2-1 | TRBV5-1 | TRBD2 | few | CASSNGTSGRGNEQFF | TGCGCCAGCAGCAATGGGACTAGCGGGAGGGGGAATGAGCAGTTCTTC
TRBJ2-1 | TRBV4-3 | TRBD2 | - | CASSQDQSPTSGPYNEQVF | TGCGCCAGCAGCCAAGACCAAAGCCCGACTAGCGGGCCGTACAATGAGCAGGTCTTC
TRBJ2-1 | TRBV11-2 | - | few | CASSFRPAYNEQFF | TGTGCCAGCAGCTTTCGCCCCGCTTACAATGAGCAGTTCTTC
TRBJ1-2 | TRBV6-6 | - | - | CASSYSQEYGYTF | TGTGCCAGCAGTTACTCGCAGGAGTATGGCTACACCTTC
TRBJ2-1 | TRBV20-1 | - | many | CSARPNGLEQFF | TGCAGTGCTAGGCCTAACGGGCTTGAGCAGTTCTTC
TRBJ1-5 | TRBV7-2 | TRBD1 | - | CASSLDRGENQPQHF | TGTGCCAGCAGCCTAGACAGGGGGGAAAATCAGCCCCAGCATTTT
TRBJ2-1 | TRBV6-5 | - | many | CACSRSRNNEQFF | TGTGCCTGCAGCCGGTCCAGAAACAATGAGCAGTTCTTC
TRBJ1-1 | TRBV6-5 | - | - | CAGRGHTNTEAFF | TGTGCCGGCAGGGGACACACGAACACTGAAGCTTTCTTT
TRBJ1-5 | TRBV5-5 | - | many | CASSQDPNQPQHF | TGTGCCAGCAGCCAGGACCCAAATCAGCCCCAGCATTTT
TRBJ2-7 | TRBV20-1 | - | few | CSARRLPYEQYF | TGCAGTGCTAGACGTCTACCCTACGAGCAGTACTTC
TRBJ2-5 | TRBV5-8 | - | few | CASGREGTPRGETQYF | TGTGCCAGCGGCAGGGAAGGGACACCACGAGGGGAGACCCAGTACTTC
TRBJ1-4 | TRBV27 | TRBD1 | few | CASSSGPGTGEEKLFF | TGTGCCAGCAGTTCGGGACCCGGGACAGGAGAAGAAAAACTGTTTTTT
TRBJ1-6 | TRBV10-3 | - | many | CAISETNSPLHF | TGTGCCATCAGTGAGACTAATTCACCCCTCCACTTT
TRBJ2-1 | TRBV3-1 | TRBD2 | - | CASSQDNGLGVAEQFF | TGTGCCAGCAGCCAAGACAACGGACTAGGGGTTGCTGAGCAGTTCTTC
TRBJ2-7 | TRBV20-1 | TRBD2 | once | CSADPPGLAYEQYF | TGCAGTGCTGACCCCCCGGGACTAGCCTACGAGCAGTACTTC
TRBJ2-5 | TRBV7-9 | TRBD2 | - | CASSLGTSGRPLVETQYF | TGTGCCAGCAGCCTAGGGACTAGCGGGAGACCTCTTGTAGAGACCCAGTACTTC
TRBJ1-1 | TRBV20-1 | TRBD1 | few | CSARVTGLIEMAEAFF | TGCAGTGCTAGAGTGACAGGGTTGATCGAAATGGCTGAAGCTTTCTTT
TRBJ2-3 | TRBV20-1 | TRBD2 | many | CSARTSGTLAAQYF | TGCAGTGCTCGGACTAGCGGTACCCTGGCGGCGCAGTATTTT
TRBJ2-7 | TRBV7-2 | - | - | CASSRRTNSYEQYF | TGTGCCAGCAGCCGTCGGACCAACTCCTACGAGCAGTACTTC
TRBJ2-1 | TRBV18 | TRBD1 | few | CASSPRDRGLSEQFF | TGTGCCAGCTCACCCCGGGACAGGGGGCTGAGTGAGCAGTTCTTC
TRBJ2-7 | TRBV12-5 | - | few | CASGPRDDSSYEQYF | TGTGCTAGTGGACCCCGGGACGACTCGTCCTACGAGCAGTACTTC
TRBJ2-1 | TRBV7-2 | - | many | CASSLGLYLEQFF | TGTGCCAGCAGCCTAGGACTATATCTTGAGCAGTTCTTC
TRBJ2-1 | TRBV29-1 | TRBD1 | - | CSVEGRSRPGTEKPSSYNEQFF | TGCAGCGTTGAAGGGCGTTCGAGACCCGGGACAGAGAAACCTAGCTCCTACAATGAGCAGTTCTTC
TRBJ2-1 | TRBV7-2 | TRBD2 | few | CASSFPGTTPNEQFF | TGTGCCAGCAGCTTTCCCGGGACTACCCCCAATGAGCAGTTCTTC
TRBJ2-1 | TRBV5-7 | TRBD2 | - | CASSMTSAPYNEQFF | TGTGCCAGCAGCATGACTAGCGCGCCCTACAATGAGCAGTTCTTC
TRBJ2-7 | TRBV7-2 | - | few | CASSLEQGMTSAPYEQYF | TGTGCCAGCAGCTTAGAACAGGGGATGACTAGCGCCCCCTACGAGCAGTACTTC
TRBJ2-5 | TRBV7-2 | - | - | CASSLVYGVRVETQYF | TGTGCCAGCAGCTTAGTTTACGGGGTGAGGGTTGAGACCCAGTACTTC
TRBJ1-2 | TRBV20-1 | - | few | CSARRTGVTNYGYTF | TGCAGTGCTAGGAGGACCGGAGTGACTAACTATGGCTACACCTTC